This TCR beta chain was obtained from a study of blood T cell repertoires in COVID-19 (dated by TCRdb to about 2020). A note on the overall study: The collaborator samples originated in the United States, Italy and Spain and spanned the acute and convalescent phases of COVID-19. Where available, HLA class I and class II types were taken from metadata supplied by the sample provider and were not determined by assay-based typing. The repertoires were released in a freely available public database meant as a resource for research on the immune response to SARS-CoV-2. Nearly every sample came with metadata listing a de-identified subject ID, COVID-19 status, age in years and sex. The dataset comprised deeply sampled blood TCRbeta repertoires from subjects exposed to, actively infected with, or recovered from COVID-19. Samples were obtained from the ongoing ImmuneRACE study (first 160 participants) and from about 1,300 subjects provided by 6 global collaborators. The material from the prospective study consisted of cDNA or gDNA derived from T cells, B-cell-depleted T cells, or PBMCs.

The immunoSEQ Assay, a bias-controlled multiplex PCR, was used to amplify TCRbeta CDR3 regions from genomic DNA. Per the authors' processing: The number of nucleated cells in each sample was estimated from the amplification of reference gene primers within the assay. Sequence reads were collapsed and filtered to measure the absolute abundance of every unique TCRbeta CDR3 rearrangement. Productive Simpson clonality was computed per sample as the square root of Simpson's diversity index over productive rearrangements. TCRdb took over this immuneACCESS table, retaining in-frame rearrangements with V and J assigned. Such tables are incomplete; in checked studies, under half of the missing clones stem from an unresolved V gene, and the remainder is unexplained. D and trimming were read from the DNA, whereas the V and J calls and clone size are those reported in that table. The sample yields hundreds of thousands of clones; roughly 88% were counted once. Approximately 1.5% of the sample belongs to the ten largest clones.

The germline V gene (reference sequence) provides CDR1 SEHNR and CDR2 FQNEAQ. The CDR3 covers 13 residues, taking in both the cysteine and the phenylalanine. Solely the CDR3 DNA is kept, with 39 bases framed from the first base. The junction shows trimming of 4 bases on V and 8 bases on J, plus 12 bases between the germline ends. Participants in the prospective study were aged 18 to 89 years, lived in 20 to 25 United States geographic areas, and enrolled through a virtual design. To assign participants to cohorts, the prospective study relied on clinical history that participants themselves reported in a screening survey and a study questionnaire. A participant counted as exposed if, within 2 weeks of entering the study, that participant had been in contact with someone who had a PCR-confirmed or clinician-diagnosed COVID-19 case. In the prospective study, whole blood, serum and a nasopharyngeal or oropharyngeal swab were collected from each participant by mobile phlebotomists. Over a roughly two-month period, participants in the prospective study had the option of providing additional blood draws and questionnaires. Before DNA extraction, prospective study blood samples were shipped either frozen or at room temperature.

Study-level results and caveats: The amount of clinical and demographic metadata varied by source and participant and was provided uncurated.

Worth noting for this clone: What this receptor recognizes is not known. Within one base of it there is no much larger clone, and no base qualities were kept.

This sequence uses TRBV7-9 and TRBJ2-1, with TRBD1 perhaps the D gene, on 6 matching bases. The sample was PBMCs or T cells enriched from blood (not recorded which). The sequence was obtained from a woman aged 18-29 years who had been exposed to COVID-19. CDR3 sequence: CASSSTQGYEQFF. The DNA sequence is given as TGTGCCAGCAGCTCAACCCAGGGGTATGAGCAGTTCTTC.